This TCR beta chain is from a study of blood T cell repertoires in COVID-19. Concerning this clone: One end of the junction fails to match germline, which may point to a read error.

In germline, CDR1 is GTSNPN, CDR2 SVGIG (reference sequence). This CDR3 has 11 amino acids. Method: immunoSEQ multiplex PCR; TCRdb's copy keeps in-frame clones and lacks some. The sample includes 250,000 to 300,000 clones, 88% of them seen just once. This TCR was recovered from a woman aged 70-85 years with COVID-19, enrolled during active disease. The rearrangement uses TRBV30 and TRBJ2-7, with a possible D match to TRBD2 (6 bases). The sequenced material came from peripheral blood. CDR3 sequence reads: CAWTRGTSPRF. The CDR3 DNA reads TGTGCCTGGACCCGGGGGACCTCCCCCCGGTTC.